This T cell receptor (beta chain) was observed in a study of Ad26.COV2.S vaccination and SARS-CoV-2 variants. Study-level information: It was the COV1001 Ad26.COV2.S trial arm that included the donor. Recipients of Ad26.COV2.S got it intramuscularly, once or twice 56 days apart. Study-level results: Researchers reported similar non-spike TCR breadth in vaccine and placebo recipients. Vaccine recipients had higher spike-specific TCR breadth than placebo recipients.

Stated treatment: around 19 received Ad26.COV2.S at low or high dose, single or two shots; about 5 received placebo; per-sample allocation not given. Day 63 after the first vaccine or placebo injection was the time point for sampling. Sequencing was performed with immunoSEQ multiplex PCR; in TCRdb, only in-frame clones are kept and a portion is missing. The profile shows about 440,000 clones, around 88% of them singletons. In regard to this clone: Its antigen is still unknown.

The CDR3 sequence is 15 residues long. Germline V gene sequence: CDR1 SGHRS, CDR2 YFSETQ. V was pared by 1 base and J by 0 bases, with 8 bases between. Sample: peripheral blood, taken in a trial of Ad26.COV2.S vaccine versus placebo. This sequence was found in a person aged 18-60 years who received the Ad26.COV2.S COVID-19 vaccine or a placebo. The genes are TRBV5-1 and TRBJ2-1; unclear D gene. CDR3 DNA sequence: TGCGCCAGCAGCTTGCGGAGCCTCTCCTACAATGAGCAGTTCTTC. It codes for CASSLRSLSYNEQFF. Full variable domain (outside the CDR3, taken from reference TRBV5-1 and TRBJ2-1): KAGVTQTPRYLIKTRGQQVTLSCSPISGHRSVSWYQQTPGQGLQFLFEYFSETQRNKGNFPGRFSGRQFSNSRSEMNVSTLELGDSALYLCASSLRSLSYNEQFFGPGTRLTVL.